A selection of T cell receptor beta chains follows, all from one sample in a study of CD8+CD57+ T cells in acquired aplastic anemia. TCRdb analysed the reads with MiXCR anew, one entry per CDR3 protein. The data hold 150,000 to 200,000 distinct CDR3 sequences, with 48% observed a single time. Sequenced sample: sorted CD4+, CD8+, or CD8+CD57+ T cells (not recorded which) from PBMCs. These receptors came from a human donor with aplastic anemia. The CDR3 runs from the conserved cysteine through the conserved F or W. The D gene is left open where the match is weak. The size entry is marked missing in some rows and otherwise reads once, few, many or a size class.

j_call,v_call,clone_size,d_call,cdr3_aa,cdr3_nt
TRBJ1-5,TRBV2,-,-,CASRAGTSNQPQHF,TGTGCCAGCAGAGCCGGGACAAGCAATCAGCCCCAGCATTTT
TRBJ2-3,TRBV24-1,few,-,CATSGIAGTDTQYF,TGTGCCACCAGTGGGATCGCGGGCACAGATACGCAGTATTTT
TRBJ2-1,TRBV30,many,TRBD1,CAWATGSYNEQFF,TGTGCCTGGGCGACAGGGAGTTACAATGAGCAGTTCTTC
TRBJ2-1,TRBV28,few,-,CASSSWGGGYNEQFF,TGTGCCAGCAGTTCATGGGGGGGCGGTTACAATGAGCAGTTCTTC
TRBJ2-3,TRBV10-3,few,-,CAITRGGGDTQYF,TGTGCCATCACCCGGGGCGGAGGAGATACGCAGTATTTT
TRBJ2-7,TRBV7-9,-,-,CASSFLIAYEQYF,TGTGCCAGCAGCTTTTTAATAGCATACGAGCAGTACTTC
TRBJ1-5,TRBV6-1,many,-,CASMGGVAMDNQPQHF,TGTGCCAGCATGGGAGGGGTGGCGATGGACAATCAGCCCCAGCATTTT
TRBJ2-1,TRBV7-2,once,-,CASSPPAQQFF,TGTGCCAGCTCACCTCCGGCGCAGCAGTTCTTC
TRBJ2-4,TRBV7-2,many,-,CASSSPGLAKNIQYF,TGTGCCAGCAGCTCCCCAGGGTTAGCCAAAAACATTCAGTACTTC
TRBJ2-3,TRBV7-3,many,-,CASSLTPTDTQYF,TGTGCCAGCAGCTTAACCCCCACAGATACGCAGTATTTT
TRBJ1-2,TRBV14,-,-,CASSPAGVSHGYTF,TGTGCCAGCAGCCCCGCAGGGGTATCCCATGGCTACACCTTC
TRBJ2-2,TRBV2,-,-,CASSPLGSGPLNGELFF,TGTGCCAGCAGCCCATTGGGGTCAGGACCTCTCAACGGGGAGCTGTTTTTT
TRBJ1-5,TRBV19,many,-,CASSYTGNQPQHF,TGTGCCAGTAGTTATACAGGGAATCAGCCCCAGCATTTT
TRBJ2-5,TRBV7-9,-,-,CASSSKTSRETQYF,TGTGCCAGCAGCAGCAAAACTAGTAGGGAGACCCAGTACTTC
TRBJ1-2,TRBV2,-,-,CASSVVGNYGYTF,TGTGCCAGCAGCGTAGTGGGGAACTATGGCTACACCTTC
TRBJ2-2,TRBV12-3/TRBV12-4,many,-,CASSLFTGELFF,TGTGCCAGCAGTCTATTTACCGGGGAGCTGTTTTTT
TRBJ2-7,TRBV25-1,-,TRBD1,CASSKPGQGDF,TGTGCCAGCAGTAAACCGGGACAGGGGGACTTC
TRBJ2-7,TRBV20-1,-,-,CSARVGRNLYEQYF,TGCAGTGCTAGAGTTGGCAGGAACCTCTACGAGCAGTACTTC
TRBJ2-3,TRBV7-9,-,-,CASSGADTQYF,TGTGCCAGCAGCGGCGCAGATACGCAGTATTTT
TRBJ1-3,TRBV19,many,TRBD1,CASSISRQGYSGNTIYF,TGTGCCAGTAGTATTTCCCGACAGGGATACTCTGGAAACACCATATATTTT
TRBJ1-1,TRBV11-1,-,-,CASSLPPGRKNTEAFF,TGTGCCAGCAGCTTGCCTCCGGGAAGAAAGAACACTGAAGCTTTCTTT
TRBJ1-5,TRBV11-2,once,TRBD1,CASSPVTGIINQPQHF,TGTGCCAGCAGCCCCGTGACAGGGATAATCAATCAGCCCCAGCATTTT
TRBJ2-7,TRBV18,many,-,CASSPPDREQYF,TGTGCCAGCTCACCACCGGATCGCGAGCAGTACTTC
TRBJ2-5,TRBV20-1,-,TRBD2,CSAKIGDAMASGLQETQYF,TGCAGTGCGAAAATAGGGGACGCCATGGCTAGCGGGTTACAAGAGACCCAGTACTTC